Following are 23 T cell receptor beta chains from one sample sequenced in a study of tumour-infiltrating T cells in Burkitt lymphoma (dated by TCRdb to between 2020 and 2021). Receptor libraries were prepared by the immunoSEQ multiplex PCR assay. In its TCRdb copy, this immuneACCESS table keeps in-frame sequences only and misses some clones. Where compared with another copy, unresolved V genes explain less than half of these, and the others have no known cause. The sample table contains tens of thousands of clones; only one count was recorded for less than 40% of them. The top ten constitute roughly 2.8% of the sample. The sample comprised tumor tissue. These receptors were collected from a human donor with Burkitt lymphoma.

The genes are TRBV5-6 and TRBJ2-3, with D uncertain. CDR3 length equals 13 residues. The ends were cut back, 1 base at V and 9 bases at J, with 12 bases in the middle. The V gene's germline CDR1 is SGHDT and CDR2 YYEEEE. The CDR3 loop reads CASSLPAQATQYF. CDR3 coding DNA: TGTGCCAGCAGCTTGCCCGCCCAGGCGACGCAGTATTTT.

This clone has just a few counts. The rearrangement uses TRBV5-1 and TRBJ2-3; D remains ambiguous. The CDR3 spans 14 residues. Germline values: CDR1 SGHRS, CDR2 YFSETQ. V lost 4 bases, J lost 1 base, and 10 bases lay in between. The CDR3 spells CASSPSERTDTQYF. The CDR3 bases are TGCGCCAGCAGCCCCAGTGAACGCACAGATACGCAGTATTTT.

This chain uses TRBV7-9 with TRBJ2-2; no firm D call. Trimming shortened V by 5 bases and J by 1 base, and 8 bases separated the two germline ends. Germline V gives CDR1 SEHNR, CDR2 FQNEAQ (reference sequence). This CDR3 has 14 residues. This chain's CDR3 is CASSELWNTGELFF. The CDR3 DNA reads as TGTGCCAGCAGCGAGCTGTGGAACACCGGGGAGCTGTTTTTT.

This clone was counted a few times. The rearrangement joins TRBV5-1 to TRBJ1-2; no clear D gene. CDR3 length equals 13 residues. V was pared by 4 bases and J by 0 bases, with 7 bases between. Germline lookup yields CDR1 SGHRS and CDR2 YFSETQ. CDR3 in amino acids: CASSPGTNYGYTF. The DNA for the CDR3 is TGCGCCAGCAGCCCCGGGACTAACTATGGCTACACCTTC.

V is TRBV21-1 and J is TRBJ2-1; whether TRBD2, the table's D call, matches the DNA was not checked. TRBV21-1 counts as a pseudogene. The CDR3 consists of 11 residues. CDR3 nucleotides: TGTGCCAGCAGCCGGGGGGGTGAGCAGTTCTTC. Its protein product is CASSRGGEQFF.

Remarks on this clone: The junction differs from germline at one of its ends, possibly a read error. The V call is TRBV5-5, the J call TRBJ2-3, with 12 nucleotides matching TRBD2. Germline CDR1 is SGHKS and CDR2 is YYEKEE (reference sequence). CDR3 length: 14 amino acids. CDR3 nucleotide sequence: TGTGCCAGCACCTTGACTAGCGGGGGAGATACGCAGTATTTT. Its protein product is CASTLTSGGDTQYF.

This clone was recorded a few times. The chain combines TRBV10-3 with TRBJ1-1; D call uncertain. V gave up 10 bases and J gave up 1 base, with 13 bases separating them. Germline CDR1 reads ENHRY; CDR2 reads SYGVKD. The CDR3 spans 13 residues. CDR3 nucleotides: TGTGCCACCAGCTATACAGCGAACACTGAAGCTTTCTTT. This codes for CATSYTANTEAFF.

The chain uses TRBV13 and TRBJ2-7, with TRBD1 matching over 7 bases. The CDR3 covers 13 residues. Germline values: CDR1 PRHDT, CDR2 FYEKMQ (reference sequence). V trimming: 6 bases; J trimming: 1 base; junction bases outside the gene matches: 3. CDR3 DNA: TGTGCCAGCAGGGGCAGGGGGTCCTACGAGCAGTACTTC. It yields the protein CASRGRGSYEQYF.

This sequence joins TRBV5-6 and TRBJ2-2; 7 bases map to TRBD1. The CDR3 is made up of 16 amino acids. CDR1 and CDR2 (germline): SGHDT, YYEEEE. V gave up 1 base and J gave up 3 bases; unmatched junction bases: 6. The DNA of the CDR3 is TGTGCCAGCAGCTTGTTGAAGGGGGCTTACACCGGGGAGCTGTTTTTT. This codes for CASSLLKGAYTGELFF.

The chain links TRBV7-2 to TRBJ2-1; no clear D. Per the germline V gene, CDR1 is SGHTA and CDR2 is FQGNSA. This CDR3 has 15 amino acids. Trimming left V 1 base short and J 0 bases short, with 7 bases between. CDR3 coding DNA: TGTGCCAGCAGCTTAGTGTGGGGCTCCTACAATGAGCAGTTCTTC. It encodes CASSLVWGSYNEQFF.

J is TRBJ1-1 and V is TRBV15; D gene uncertain. With 0 bases removed from V and 4 bases from J, the gap between germline ends came to 12 bases. Germline V gene lookup returns CDR1 LNHNV and CDR2 YYDKDF (reference sequence). The CDR3 has 15 residues. For the CDR3, the DNA is TGTGCCACCAGCAGAGAGGGGAGGGAAGGCACTGAAGCTTTCTTT. This codes for CATSREGREGTEAFF.

This sequence joins TRBV30 and TRBJ2-1, with a possible D match to TRBD2 (6 bases). Germline CDR1 reads GTSNPN; CDR2 reads SVGIG (reference sequence). The V and J ends lost 3 bases and 3 bases respectively, with 27 bases between them. This CDR3 has 19 amino acids. This CDR3 reads CAWREKRARKPIYYNEQFF. The DNA of the CDR3 is TGTGCCTGGAGAGAAAAGCGGGCGAGAAAGCCAATATACTACAATGAGCAGTTCTTC.

The chain carries TRBV10-3 and TRBJ1-5, with no clear D. Trimming cost V 1 base and J 6 bases, with 10 bases left between them. From germline, CDR1 is ENHRY and CDR2 SYGVKD. This CDR3 comprises 14 residues. CDR3 sequence: CAISELGGTQPQHF. CDR3 DNA sequence: TGTGCCATCAGTGAGTTGGGCGGAACTCAGCCCCAGCATTTT.

The chain uses TRBV7-9 and TRBJ2-1; the match to TRBD1 covers 7 bases. The CDR3 sequence is 11 residues long. After removal of 5 bases from V and 12 bases from J, the junction contained 4 bases not matched to a gene. The germline V gene has CDR1 SEHNR and CDR2 FQNEAQ (reference sequence). For the CDR3, the DNA is TGTGCCAGCAGCCCAAGACAGGGGCAGTTCTTC. It yields the protein CASSPRQGQFF.

This clone was observed a handful of times. The CDR3 region has the DNA TGCGCCAGCAGCTTCCAGGGGTGGACTAATGAAAAACTGTTTTTT. Its protein is CASSFQGWTNEKLFF. The chain joins TRBV5-1 to TRBJ1-4, with D maybe TRBD1 (6 bases). V lost 2 bases to trimming and J lost 2 bases, with 10 bases between them. Germline V gene sequence: CDR1 SGHRS, CDR2 YFSETQ. The CDR3 is 15 amino acids.

This clone has a handful of counts. The J gene is TRBJ1-3, the V gene TRBV7-9; D gene ambiguous. The germline V gene has CDR1 SEHNR and CDR2 FQNEAQ (reference sequence). This CDR3 comprises 14 residues. V was trimmed by 2 bases and J by 7 bases, leaving 12 bases between them. DNA for the CDR3: TGTGCCAGCAGCTTAAATTTTTTTGGGAACACCATATATTTT. Amino acid sequence: CASSLNFFGNTIYF.

This chain connects TRBV27 to TRBJ2-1; 7 nucleotides line up with TRBD1. The V and J ends lost 6 bases and 6 bases, in that order; junction bases with no gene match: 8. Germline-derived CDR1 and CDR2 are MNHEY and SMNVEV (reference sequence). CDR3 length: 14 residues. For the CDR3, the DNA is TGTGCCAGCAGAATGGACAGGACATTCAATGAGCAGTTCTTC. Translating gives CASRMDRTFNEQFF.

The rearrangement links TRBV9 to TRBJ2-5; D perhaps matches TRBD1 (5 bases). The CDR3 is 14 amino acids. V was pared by 1 base and J by 3 bases, with 10 bases between. The germline CDR1 and CDR2 sequences are SGDLS and YYNGEE. CDR3 DNA sequence: TGTGCCAGCAGCGTAAGGGGCAGGGAAGAGACCCAGTACTTC. It translates to CASSVRGREETQYF.

This clone was counted a few times. V usage is TRBV14 and J usage is TRBJ1-2, with 9 bases aligning to TRBD1. CDR1 and CDR2 from the germline V gene are SGHDN and FVKESK. This CDR3 is 18 amino acids long. J lost 6 bases, V lost 4 bases, and 18 bases had no gene match. Written as DNA, the CDR3 is TGTGCCAGCAGCCTAATTTTTCACAAACAGGGGGCGGAGAATGGCTACACCTTC. It specifies CASSLIFHKQGAENGYTF.

This rearrangement joins TRBV7-9 to TRBJ1-1; D not resolved. Trimming removed 11 bases at V and 1 base at J, with 17 bases between. The CDR3 length is 14 residues. CDR1 and CDR2 (germline): SEHNR, FQNEAQ (reference sequence). DNA of the CDR3: TGTGCCTTCCAAAGAGAGCTTGGGAACACTGAAGCTTTCTTT. This sequence encodes CAFQRELGNTEAFF.

J is TRBJ2-3 and V is TRBV5-1, with a weak D call TRBD1 (6 bases). Germline CDR1 reads SGHRS; CDR2 reads YFSETQ. The CDR3 is made up of 16 amino acids. Trimming removed 0 bases at V and 0 bases at J, with 11 bases between. The CDR3 DNA reads as TGCGCCAGCAGCTTGGCTCCAGGGGAGAGCACAGATACGCAGTATTTT. Its translation is CASSLAPGESTDTQYF.

This rearrangement joins TRBV28 to TRBJ2-7, with D possibly being TRBD2 (7 bases). The germline V gene encodes CDR1 MDHEN and CDR2 SYDVKM. The ends were cut back, 7 bases at V and 2 bases at J, with 15 bases in the middle. CDR3 size: 14 residues. CDR3 DNA: TGTGCCAGCATCAAGGGGGGGGCGGCCTACGAGCAGTACTTC. It encodes CASIKGGAAYEQYF. The full variable domain, rest sourced from reference TRBV28 and TRBJ2-7, is DVKVTQSSRYLVKRTGEKVFLECVQDMDHENMFWYRQDPGLGLRLIYFSYDVKMKEKGDIPEGYSVSREKKERFSLILESASTNQTSMYLCASIKGGAAYEQYFGPGTRLTVT.

The J gene is TRBJ1-2, the V gene TRBV10-3; D unclear. There are 16 residues in the CDR3. Trimming removed 2 bases at V and 2 bases at J, with 15 bases between. CDR1 is ENHRY and CDR2 is SYGVKD in the germline V gene. CDR3 DNA: TGTGCCATCAGTGAGCCCGGGCAGATACCCAACTATGGCTACACCTTC. Encoded protein: CAISEPGQIPNYGYTF.